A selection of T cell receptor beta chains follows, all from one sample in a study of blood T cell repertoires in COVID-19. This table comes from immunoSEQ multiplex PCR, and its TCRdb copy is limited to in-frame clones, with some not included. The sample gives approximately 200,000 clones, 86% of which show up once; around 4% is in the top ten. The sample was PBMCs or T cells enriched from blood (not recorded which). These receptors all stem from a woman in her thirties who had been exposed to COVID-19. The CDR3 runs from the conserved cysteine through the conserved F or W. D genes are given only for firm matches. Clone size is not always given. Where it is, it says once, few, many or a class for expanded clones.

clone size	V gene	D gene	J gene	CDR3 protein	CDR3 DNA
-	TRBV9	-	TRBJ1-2	CASSVDRVGYGYTF	TGTGCCAGCAGCGTAGACAGGGTCGGATATGGCTACACCTTC
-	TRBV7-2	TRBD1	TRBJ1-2	CASSADRGPYGYTF	TGTGCCAGCAGCGCCGACAGGGGGCCCTATGGCTACACCTTC
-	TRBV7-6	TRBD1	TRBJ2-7	CASSPGTGPYEQYF	TGTGCCAGCAGCCCCGGGACAGGGCCCTACGAGCAGTACTTC
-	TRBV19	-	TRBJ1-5	CASSIRRVNSNQPQHF	TGTGCCAGTAGTATTAGGAGGGTTAATAGCAATCAGCCCCAGCATTTT
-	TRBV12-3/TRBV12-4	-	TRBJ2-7	CASTSGWHEQYF	TGTGCCAGCACCTCGGGGTGGCACGAGCAGTACTTC
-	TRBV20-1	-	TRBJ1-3	CSASGGISGNTIYF	TGCAGTGCTAGTGGCGGGATCTCTGGAAACACCATATATTTT
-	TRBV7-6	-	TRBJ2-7	CASSDLGDHEQYF	TGTGCCAGCAGCGACCTTGGAGACCACGAGCAGTACTTC
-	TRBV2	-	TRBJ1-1	CASPSPRKDSGNTEAFF	TGTGCCAGCCCAAGCCCGAGAAAAGACAGTGGGAACACTGAAGCTTTCTTT
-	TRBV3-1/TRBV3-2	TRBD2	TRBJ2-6	CASSRGGAGANVLTF	TGTGCCAGCAGCCGGGGGGGTGCTGGGGCCAACGTCCTGACTTTC
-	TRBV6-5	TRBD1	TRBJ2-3	CASSSPGQGYDTQYF	TGTGCCAGCAGTTCTCCGGGACAGGGTTATGATACGCAGTATTTT
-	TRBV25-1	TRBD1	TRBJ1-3	CASRGDRGSGNTIYF	TGTGCCAGCAGAGGGGACAGGGGATCTGGAAACACCATATATTTT
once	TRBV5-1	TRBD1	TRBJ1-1	CASMKTGVNTEAFF	TGCGCCAGCATGAAGACAGGGGTGAACACTGAAGCTTTCTTT
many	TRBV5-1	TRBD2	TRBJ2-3	CASRAIGGADTQYF	TGCGCCAGCAGGGCTATCGGGGGGGCCGATACGCAGTATTTT